The 16 T cell receptor beta chains below all came from one sample that was sequenced in a study of CD8+ T cells in alopecia areata. TCR sequencing used cDNA made by reverse transcription of extracted RNA. TCRdb keeps only in-frame clones here, not all; method: immunoSEQ multiplex PCR. The sample shows 25,000 to 35,000 clones, 62% of them seen only once. The sequenced sample was NKG2D-high CD8+ T cells sorted from blood. The source of these receptors is a human donor with alopecia areata.

This clone was seen only a few times. The chain employs TRBV28 and TRBJ2-3; no firm D call. The CDR3 runs to 14 residues. Between the trimmed V and J ends, which lost 7 bases and 2 bases, there was a span of 13 bases. Looked up from germline, CDR1 is MDHEN and CDR2 is SYDVKM. CDR3 in DNA: TGTGCCAGCAACGGTAGGGCGAACACAGATACGCAGTATTTT. Amino acid sequence: CASNGRANTDTQYF. Full variable domain (missing parts from reference TRBV28 and TRBJ2-3): DVKVTQSSRYLVKRTGEKVFLECVQDMDHENMFWYRQDPGLGLRLIYFSYDVKMKEKGDIPEGYSVSREKKERFSLILESASTNQTSMYLCASNGRANTDTQYFGPGTRLTVL.

V gene TRBV7-8 combines with J gene TRBJ2-7; TRBD1 agrees at 9 bases. This CDR3 has 14 amino acids. The junction had 5 bases not matched to a gene; V was cut back by 5 bases and J by 3 bases. Per germline, CDR1 SGHVS and CDR2 FQNEAQ. The CDR3 region is CASSILTGGYEQYF. CDR3 bases: TGTGCCAGCAGCATACTGACAGGGGGCTACGAGCAGTACTTC.

The rearrangement links TRBV27 to TRBJ2-7, with TRBD2 identical over 12 bases. CDR1 is MNHEY and CDR2 is SMNVEV in the germline V gene (reference sequence). The CDR3 covers 15 residues. Unmatched junction bases numbered 3, after V lost 4 bases and J lost 2 bases. CDR3 nucleotides: TGTGCCAGCAGTTCCGGACTAGCGGGGACCTACGAGCAGTACTTC. Translation gives CASSSGLAGTYEQYF.

The chain uses TRBV6-5 and TRBJ1-4, with TRBD1 matching over 11 bases. V shed 4 bases, J shed 5 bases, and the junction held 3 bases outside the gene matches. The CDR3 runs to 15 residues. Germline-derived CDR1 and CDR2 are MNHEY and SVGAGI. The CDR3 DNA reads as TGTGCCAGCAGTTCCGGGACAGGGGGGAATGAAAAACTGTTTTTT. The encoded protein is CASSSGTGGNEKLFF.

The chain employs TRBV6-5 and TRBJ2-6; D is uncertain. Deletions cut 3 bases from V and 3 bases from J, with 6 bases between. CDR3 length: 14 amino acids. Germline CDR1 and CDR2: MNHEY and SVGAGI. The CDR3 spells CASSYPGGANVLTF. In nucleotides, the CDR3 is TGTGCCAGCAGTTATCCAGGTGGGGCCAACGTCCTGACTTTC.

V usage is TRBV28 and J usage is TRBJ2-1; 7 bases map to TRBD1. Germline V gene data show CDR1 as MDHEN and CDR2 as SYDVKM. The CDR3 covers 15 residues. Trimming removed 4 bases from V and 5 bases from J; junction bases left unmatched: 8. The CDR3 spells CASSSPRTGHNEQFF. The CDR3 DNA sequence: TGTGCCAGCAGTTCCCCGCGGACAGGCCACAATGAGCAGTTCTTC.

The chain has TRBV5-4 and TRBJ2-2; 9 nucleotides align to TRBD1. CDR3 size: 14 residues. Losses at the gene ends were 3 bases for V and 5 bases for J; bases not matched to a gene: 2. The germline V gene has CDR1 SGHNT and CDR2 YYREEE (reference sequence). The CDR3 loop reads CASSSGQGTGELFF. CDR3 nucleotides: TGTGCCAGCAGCTCTGGACAGGGGACCGGGGAGCTGTTTTTT.

CDR3 loop: CASSLLVQGKQYF. The CDR3 bases are TGTGCCAGCAGTTTACTTGTCCAGGGGAAGCAGTACTTC. The chain couples TRBV28 to TRBJ2-7; D may be TRBD1 (6 bases). This CDR3 has 13 amino acids. CDR1 and CDR2 from the germline V gene are MDHEN and SYDVKM. Deletions cut 2 bases from V and 8 bases from J, with 13 bases between.

The chain uses TRBV10-3 and TRBJ2-5; maybe TRBD1 (5 bases). Trimming pared 3 bases from V and 1 base from J, leaving 12 bases between. In germline, CDR1 is ENHRY, CDR2 SYGVKD. The CDR3 has 15 amino acids. CDR3 nucleotide sequence: TGTGCCATCAGTGATACAGGCGCCGCCCAAGAGACCCAGTACTTC. It translates to CAISDTGAAQETQYF.

There are a few counts of this clone. This sequence joins TRBV4-2 and TRBJ2-7, with 13 bases identical to TRBD2. Germline values: CDR1 LGHNA, CDR2 YNFKEQ. V trimming: 1 base; J trimming: 3 bases; junction bases outside the gene matches: 0. This CDR3 spans 15 amino acids. CDR3 sequence (DNA): TGTGCCAGCAGCCAAGGACTAGCGGGAGGCTACGAGCAGTACTTC. This codes for CASSQGLAGGYEQYF.

The rearrangement links TRBV7-6 to TRBJ2-3; no clear D. The CDR3 consists of 12 residues. Trimming shortened V by 2 bases and J by 4 bases, and 4 bases separated the two germline ends. CDR1 SGHVS and CDR2 FNYEAQ come from the germline V gene. The CDR3 DNA sequence: TGTGCCAGCAGCTTATTTGCAGATACGCAGTATTTT. It translates to CASSLFADTQYF.

In its sample, this clone was seen a few times. The chain combines TRBV11-2 with TRBJ2-1, with 7 positions matching TRBD2. The germline gives CDR1 SGHAT, CDR2 FQNNGV. With 0 bases clipped from V and 7 bases from J, the junction kept 12 bases outside the gene matches. This CDR3 is 17 amino acids long. CDR3 bases: TGTGCCAGCAGCTTAGATGACGAGGGAGGGCCGTGGAATGAGCAGTTCTTC. This encodes CASSLDDEGGPWNEQFF.

The genes are TRBV7-9 and TRBJ2-1; 10 bases are a match to TRBD2. Trimming removed 5 bases from V and 4 bases from J; junction bases left unmatched: 8. Germline CDR1 SEHNR, CDR2 FQNEAQ (reference sequence). The CDR3 contains 16 residues. The CDR3 DNA is TGTGCCAGCAGCGGACCGACTAGCGGGCGTTACAATGAGCAGTTCTTC. It specifies CASSGPTSGRYNEQFF. The full variable domain, completed using reference TRBV7-9 and TRBJ2-1, is DTGVSQNPRHKITKRGQNVTFRCDPISEHNRLYWYRQTLGQGPEFLTYFQNEAQLEKSRLLSDRFSAERPKGSFSTLEIQRTEQGDSAMYLCASSGPTSGRYNEQFFGPGTRLTVL.

This chain uses TRBV7-6 with TRBJ2-7; D is uncertain. This CDR3 spans 14 amino acids. V was trimmed by 8 bases and J by 5 bases, leaving 19 bases between them. CDR1 and CDR2 from the germline V gene are SGHVS and FNYEAQ. CDR3 protein: CASGLTDGSDEQYF. DNA of the CDR3: TGTGCCAGCGGATTAACTGACGGGTCTGACGAGCAGTACTTC.

This clone was recorded a few times. The chain recombines TRBV5-4 with TRBJ2-1; D call uncertain. Germline V lookup: CDR1 SGHNT, CDR2 YYREEE (reference sequence). The V end was cut by 4 bases, the J end by 0 bases, with 11 bases between. The CDR3 totals 15 residues. CDR3 loop: CASSPGWSSYNEQFF. The CDR3 DNA reads TGTGCCAGCAGCCCCGGCTGGAGCTCCTACAATGAGCAGTTCTTC.

This sequence joins TRBV19 and TRBJ2-7; 9 bases line up with TRBD2. The germline gives CDR1 LNHDA, CDR2 SQIVND (reference sequence). V was clipped by 0 bases and J by 4 bases; unmatched bases: 4. The CDR3 totals 15 residues. CDR3 coding DNA: TGTGCCAGTAGTATAGATGGGACTAGCTGGTACGAGCAGTACTTC. It is translated as CASSIDGTSWYEQYF.